This T cell receptor beta chain was identified in a study of blood T cell repertoires in COVID-19. This CDR3 has 16 amino acids. Trimming stripped 4 bases from V and 3 bases from J, with 18 bases between. Source study methods: Amplification of reference gene primers provided the estimated nucleated cell counts. TCRdb's table, derived via immunoSEQ multiplex PCR, lists solely in-frame clones and lacks some. V and J calls and clone size are those listed in that table; D and trimming were worked out from the DNA. The sample records over 300,000 clones, about 88% being singletons. Participants were aged roughly 18 to 89 years from approximately 24 US areas. Cohort allocation depended upon clinical history that participants reported. Recovery meant two consecutive negative NP/OP PCR tests, professional clearance, or resolved symptoms.

Sequenced material: PBMCs or T cells enriched from blood (not recorded which). This chain uses TRBV5-7 with TRBJ2-3; D is possibly TRBD1 (5 bases). TRBV5-7 is treated as an ORF (open reading frame) with a function not yet certain. The clonotype originates from a woman between 40 and 55 years old who had recovered from COVID-19. The CDR3 region is CASSPNRSETTDTQYF. In nucleotides, the CDR3 is TGTGCCAGCAGCCCTAACAGGAGCGAGACAACAGATACGCAGTATTTT.